This T cell receptor (beta chain) was recorded in a study of memory CD4+ T cells and cytomegalovirus serostatus. Study in general: Healthy Belgian adult donors included about nine CMV-positive and 24 CMV-negative people. Study conclusions and caveats: Median bootstrapped AUC for CMV status was approximately 0.96 originally, about 0.9 US-trained.

With regard to this clone: Its antigen is undetermined.

The sort gate was single viable CD3+CD4+CD8-CD45RO+ cells for memory CD4+ T cells. After thawing, CD4+ T cells were positively selected. The CDR3 contains 13 residues. The germline CDR1 and CDR2 sequences are SGHNT and YENEEA. Trimming left V 3 bases short and J 0 bases short, with 3 bases between. Source study methods: After removing out-of-frame reads, 2,204,828 distinct TCRbeta sequences remained. This table comes from immunoSEQ multiplex PCR, and its TCRdb copy is limited to in-frame clones, with some not included. V and J calls plus clone size are reproduced from that table; the DNA served to infer D and trimming. The sample lists tens of thousands of clones, over 65% seen once, with 2.6% in the top ten.

The clonotype originates from an adult in good health and CMV-seropositive. The chain combines TRBV11-3 with TRBJ1-3; D unclear. The sample comprised memory CD4+ T cells from blood. DNA of the CDR3: TGTGCCAGCAGCTTCGACTCTGGAAACACCATATATTTT. Residues: CASSFDSGNTIYF.